The clone carrying this T cell receptor (beta chain) occurred once. Its cognate antigen is unknown. In the PCR, 60 Vbeta and 13 Jbeta primers were used. Some clones are missing from TCRdb's copy, which holds only in-frame ones; the method was immunoSEQ multiplex PCR. Of hundreds of thousands of clones listed, 80% to 85% are singletons. The data originate from a study of cytomegalovirus exposure and HLA in healthy donors. Across the whole study: Unique TCRs from HLA-typed donors, 65 million to 85 million of them, were held in an early data release. Regarding the study as a whole: Researchers reported in a later analysis that common viral pathogens appeared linked to several top clusters.

Germline CDR1 and CDR2: LNHDA and SQIVND (reference sequence). Trimming cost V 5 bases and J 5 bases, with 9 bases left between them. The CDR3 sequence is 13 residues long. V gene TRBV19 combines with J gene TRBJ1-4; D unresolved. The sample was PBMCs. This TCR came from a boy younger than 10 in good health and CMV-seronegative. The CDR3 DNA reads as TGTGCCAGTAGTCACAGAGAGAATGAAAAACTGTTTTTT. It is translated as CASSHRENEKLFF. The full variable domain, with the rest looked up from reference TRBV19 and TRBJ1-4, is DGGITQSPKYLFRKEGQNVTLSCEQNLNHDAMYWYRQDPGQGLRLIYYSQIVNDFQKGDIAEGYSVSREKKESFPLTVTSAQKNPTAFYLCASSHRENEKLFFGSGTQLSVL.